These T cell receptor beta chains were read from a single sample in a study of T cell repertoires in urothelial bladder cancer. Clones were sequenced by immunoSEQ multiplex PCR, and TCRdb holds only the in-frame ones, with some missing. This sample yields over 10,000 clones, of which 66% are seen a single time; around 9% belongs to the top ten. Sequencing was carried out using tumor-infiltrating cells from bladder cancer. These receptors all come from a human donor with urothelial carcinoma. The CDR3 runs from the conserved cysteine through the conserved F or W. The order of the fields is clone size, V gene, J gene, D gene, CDR3 DNA, CDR3 protein. The D gene is left open where the match is weak. Part of the rows lack a size; the others show once, few, many or a class for expanded clones.

>.|TRBV5-8|TRBJ1-1|.
TGTGCCAGCAGCTTGTCAATGGGGGCGAAGACTGAAGCTTTCTTT
CASSLSMGAKTEAFF
>.|TRBV11-2|TRBJ2-5|TRBD2
TGTGCCAGCAGCCCCCGCAGGGTAGCGGGCCTCCAAGAGACCCAGTACTTC
CASSPRRVAGLQETQYF
>few|TRBV6-5|TRBJ2-6|.
TGTGCCAGCAGTTACGACTACTCTGGGGCCAACGTCCTGACTTTC
CASSYDYSGANVLTF
>.|TRBV4-3|TRBJ1-2|.
TGCGCCAGCAGCCAAGATCGGGCCGCGTACTATGGCTACACCTTC
CASSQDRAAYYGYTF
>.|TRBV5-5|TRBJ1-5|.
TGTGCCAGCAGCTTGGCCGCTCTCAGCAGGGGTGGGGATCAGCCCCAGCATTTT
CASSLAALSRGGDQPQHF
>.|TRBV5-1|TRBJ2-5|.
TGCGCCAGCAGCTTGGGAGGGGGAGAGACCCAGTACTTC
CASSLGGGETQYF
>.|TRBV18|TRBJ1-5|.
TGTGCCAGCTCACCGGGCGACAATCAGCCCCAGCATTTT
CASSPGDNQPQHF
>.|TRBV4-2|TRBJ2-3|.
TGTGCCAGCAGCCAAGATAGTGGTGCGGGGTCCCGAGGTGGAACGCAGTATTTT
CASSQDSGAGSRGGTQYF
>few|TRBV7-2|TRBJ2-3|.
TGTGCCAGCAGCTCCACGGGGGGCCGGGATACGCAGTATTTT
CASSSTGGRDTQYF
>.|TRBV18|TRBJ2-5|TRBD2
TGTGCCAGCTCACCTAACCACGGGAGGTGGGGAGAGACCCAGTACTTC
CASSPNHGRWGETQYF
>.|TRBV18|TRBJ1-1|.
TGTGCCAGCTCAGCTCCGGTTAGGGCTCGGAGGACTGAAGCTTTCTTT
CASSAPVRARRTEAFF
>few|TRBV5-4|TRBJ1-2|.
TGTGCCAGCAGCTTATTCGACGGATCCACCGCTGGCTACACCTTC
CASSLFDGSTAGYTF
>few|TRBV28|TRBJ2-5|TRBD1
TGTGCCAGCAGTTTAACAGGGGGAGGGACCCAGTACTTC
CASSLTGGGTQYF
>.|TRBV14|TRBJ2-1|TRBD2
TGTGCCAGCAGCCTCCGACGGGGGGGCCTCTACAATGAGCAGTTCTTC
CASSLRRGGLYNEQFF
>.|TRBV7-2|TRBJ1-5|.
TGTGCCAGCAGCCAAACCAGGGATAGCAATCAGCCCCAGCATTTT
CASSQTRDSNQPQHF
>.|TRBV7-2|TRBJ2-3|.
TGTGCCAGCAGCTTAGTGTTCACAGATACGCAGTATTTT
CASSLVFTDTQYF
>few|TRBV4-3|TRBJ1-1|.
TGCGCCAGCAGCCATTCAAACACTGAAGCTTTCTTT
CASSHSNTEAFF